This record concerns one T cell receptor (beta chain) sequence. CDR3 size: 14 residues. J lost 0 bases, V lost 5 bases, and 0 bases had no gene match. Germline V gene sequence: CDR1 MNHEY, CDR2 SVGAGI. This specimen comes from a study of blood T cell repertoires in COVID-19. Study background: Samples taken during acute and convalescent COVID-19 were collected in the United States, Italy and Spain. The cDNA or gDNA used as material had been derived from T cells, B-cell-depleted T cells, or PBMCs.

Original data processing: Amplifying reference gene primers gave estimates of nucleated cell counts. The protocol was immunoSEQ multiplex PCR, while the TCRdb copy is restricted to in-frame clones and leaves out a portion. The V and J calls and clone size come from that table; D and trimming were worked out from the DNA. The data contain 150,000 to 200,000 clones, roughly 83% of them seen just once; the ten biggest clones take up roughly 1.4%. This TCR derives from a human donor in a cohort sampled during active COVID-19. The chain combines TRBV6-5 with TRBJ2-7, with 11 bases identical to TRBD2. Sequenced material: peripheral blood. The CDR3 coding sequence is TGTGCCAGCAGTACTAGCGGGAGCTCCTACGAGCAGTACTTC. Translation: CASSTSGSSYEQYF.